Detailed here is one T cell receptor (beta chain). Only in-frame clones appear in the TCRdb table, and some are missing; sequencing was by immunoSEQ multiplex PCR. The sample holds around 310,000 clones, around nine tenths seen once. V shed 3 bases and J 4 bases; nucleotides not matched to a gene: 6. The germline gives CDR1 SGDLS, CDR2 YYNGEE. The CDR3 totals 15 residues. Adults between about 18 and 95 years of age took part from under 30 US areas. The sample comes from a study of blood T cell repertoires in COVID-19. This chain connects TRBV9 to TRBJ2-3; 9 positions agree with TRBD2. Sequenced: PBMCs or T cells enriched from blood (not recorded which). This receptor was taken from a woman aged 25-40 years who had recovered from COVID-19. The CDR3 loop reads CASSAPSGEADTQYF. CDR3 nucleotides: TGTGCCAGCAGCGCACCTAGCGGGGAGGCAGATACGCAGTATTTT.